A single sample is the source of the 13 T cell receptor beta chains below, sequenced in a study of tumor-infiltrating lymphocytes in primary liver carcinoma. Total RNA amounting to 450 to 500 ng was the source from which TCR beta cDNA was made with a constant-region primer. ARM-PCR, slightly modified, supplied the TCR beta libraries through three nested multiplex PCR rounds. Rounds one and two of PCR, each of 10 cycles, were primed with TRBV1-TRBV30 forward primers and a C-beta reverse primer. TCRdb reprocessed the multiplex PCR reads via MiXCR and lists one record per CDR3 protein. The repertoire has some 95,000 distinct CDR3 sequences, about 70% of them found once; the top ten carry 25% to 35%. Each 20-30 mg portion of unsorted bulk tissue served as the source for co-extraction of RNA and DNA. The sample taken for sequencing was tumor-adjacent normal liver tissue. The receptors stem from a man aged 40-49 years with primary liver carcinoma and hepatitis B virus infection.

Remarks on this clonotype: This could be a read error, since a much larger clone is one nucleotide away. The gene calls are TRBV29-1 and TRBJ2-5; TRBD1 might be the D (6 bases). The length of the CDR3 is 12 residues. Trimming stripped 6 bases from V and 4 bases from J, with 12 bases between. CDR1 is SQVTM and CDR2 is ANQGSEA in the germline V gene. In DNA, the CDR3 is TGCAGCGTACGGACAGAGCGAGAGACCCAGTACTTC. Protein product: CSVRTERETQYF.

As regards this clonotype: An end of the junction differs from the germline gene, which may be a read error. The V call is TRBV12-3 or TRBV12-4, the J call TRBJ2-7, with 8 bases fitting TRBD1. The CDR3 is 16 residues long. As DNA, the CDR3 is TGTGTCAGCAGTTTAAACGTCGGACAGGGACTCTACGAGCAGTACTTC. This sequence encodes CVSSLNVGQGLYEQYF.

This clonotype was seen many times. The DNA of the CDR3 is TGTGCCAGCAAAGGGACTAGCGGGAACAATGAGCAGTTCTTC. This sequence encodes CASKGTSGNNEQFF. V usage is TRBV11-2 and J usage is TRBJ2-1; the match to TRBD2 covers 13 bases. Germline-derived CDR1 and CDR2 are SGHAT and FQNNGV. The CDR3 runs to 14 residues. The ends lost 7 bases at V and 5 bases at J; junction bases unmatched: 2.

This clonotype showed up just once. Sequence at one end of the junction differs from germline and may be a read error. The gene calls are TRBV11-2 and TRBJ2-1; no definite D call. The CDR3 has 13 residues. CDR1 and CDR2 (germline): SGHAT, FQNNGV. Written as DNA, the CDR3 is TGTGCCAGCAACTTAAATGATGCCTATGAGTACTTCTTC. This encodes CASNLNDAYEYFF.

Concerning this clonotype: At one end the junction does not follow the germline gene, possibly because of a read error. The chain employs TRBV11-1 and TRBJ2-5, with D possibly TRBD2 on 6 matching bases. Germline values: CDR1 SGHAT, CDR2 FQDESV (reference sequence). The CDR3 contains 14 residues. The CDR3 loop is CPSSFRGGAQTQYF. CDR3 coding DNA: TGTCCCAGCAGCTTCCGCGGCGGGGCGCAGACCCAATACTTC. The variable domain in full, completed from reference TRBV11-1 and TRBJ2-5, reads EAEVAQSPRYKITEKSQAVAFWCDPISGHATLYWYRQILGQGPELLVQFQDESVVDDSQLPKDRFSAERLKGVDSTLKIQPAELGDSAMYLCPSSFRGGAQTQYFGPGTRLLVL.

As regards this clonotype: An end of the junction does not agree with germline; a read error may underlie this. The chain links TRBV4-2 to TRBJ2-2; D perhaps matches TRBD2 (6 bases). This CDR3 spans 14 amino acids. The V gene's germline CDR1 is LGHNA and CDR2 YNFKEQ. Here the CDR3 DNA reads TGTACCAGCAGCGGGTGCACGAACACCGGGAAGCTTTTTTTT. It yields the protein CTSSGCTNTGKLFF.

V and J are TRBV30 and TRBJ2-1; unclear D gene. Germline CDR1 reads GTSNPN; CDR2 reads SVGIG (reference sequence). Trimming removed 4 bases at V and 1 base at J, with 11 bases between. This CDR3 has 14 residues. The CDR3 sequence is CAWTPDPSYNEQFF. DNA for the CDR3: TGTGCCTGGACTCCGGACCCGTCCTACAATGAGCAGTTCTTC.

Regarding this clonotype: At one end, the junction sequence differs from germline, possibly due to a read error. The chain is built from TRBV14 and TRBJ2-1, with 14 bases that match TRBD2. Germline lookup yields CDR1 SGHDN and CDR2 FVKESK. The CDR3 contains 16 residues. In DNA, the CDR3 is TGTGCCAGCAGCACTCCGGGACTAGCGGGAGAATATGAGCAGTTTTTC. Protein product: CASSTPGLAGEYEQFF.

This clonotype was observed a single time. A much larger clone differs from this one at a single base, so this may be a read error. This sequence joins TRBV10-1 and TRBJ2-3; TRBD2 aligns across 9 bases. Looked up from germline, CDR1 is WNHNN and CDR2 is SYGVQD (reference sequence). CDR3 length: 15 residues. The CDR3 loop is CANSGAGGPRDTQYF. The CDR3 nucleotides are TGCGCCAACAGTGGGGCGGGAGGGCCGAGAGATACGCAGTATTTT.

Concerning this clonotype: The junction differs from germline at one of its ends, possibly a read error. The gene calls are TRBV11-2 and TRBJ2-6; D is unresolved. This CDR3 has 14 amino acids. From germline, CDR1 is SGHAT and CDR2 FQNNGV. In DNA form, the CDR3 reads TGTGCCAGCAGCTTAGGAATCGAGGCCAACATCCTGACTTTC. It encodes CASSLGIEANILTF.

This clonotype was detected a few times. This CDR3 is missing its conserved last phenylalanine or tryptophan, likely due to a read error. The chain employs TRBV4-2 and TRBJ1-4; D possibly corresponds to TRBD1 (5 bases). Germline V gene data show CDR1 as LGHNA and CDR2 as YNFKEQ. This CDR3 has 15 amino acids. The CDR3 coding sequence is TGTGTCAGCAGCCAAGGCGACCAGGGAGGTGAAAAACTGTTTTAT. It is translated as CVSSQGDQGGEKLFY.

Worth noting for this clonotype: The junction departs from germline at one end; a sequencing error may be responsible. As DNA, the CDR3 is TGCGCCTGCAGCTTGGATGGAACGGGGAGCTCCTACAATGAGCAGTTCTTC. It encodes CACSLDGTGSSYNEQFF. The gene calls are TRBV5-1 and TRBJ2-1, with D tentatively TRBD2 (5 bases). This CDR3 has 17 amino acids. From germline, CDR1 is SGHRS and CDR2 YFSETQ.

This clonotype was recorded many times. The chain employs TRBV6-5 and TRBJ1-4; the match to TRBD1 covers 8 bases. With 5 bases clipped from V and 7 bases from J, the junction kept 6 bases outside the gene matches. Germline V lookup: CDR1 MNHEY, CDR2 SVGAGI. The CDR3 has 14 amino acids. The CDR3 here is CASSNTGGGEKLFF. Here the CDR3 DNA reads TGTGCCAGCAGTAACACAGGGGGTGGTGAAAAACTGTTTTTT.